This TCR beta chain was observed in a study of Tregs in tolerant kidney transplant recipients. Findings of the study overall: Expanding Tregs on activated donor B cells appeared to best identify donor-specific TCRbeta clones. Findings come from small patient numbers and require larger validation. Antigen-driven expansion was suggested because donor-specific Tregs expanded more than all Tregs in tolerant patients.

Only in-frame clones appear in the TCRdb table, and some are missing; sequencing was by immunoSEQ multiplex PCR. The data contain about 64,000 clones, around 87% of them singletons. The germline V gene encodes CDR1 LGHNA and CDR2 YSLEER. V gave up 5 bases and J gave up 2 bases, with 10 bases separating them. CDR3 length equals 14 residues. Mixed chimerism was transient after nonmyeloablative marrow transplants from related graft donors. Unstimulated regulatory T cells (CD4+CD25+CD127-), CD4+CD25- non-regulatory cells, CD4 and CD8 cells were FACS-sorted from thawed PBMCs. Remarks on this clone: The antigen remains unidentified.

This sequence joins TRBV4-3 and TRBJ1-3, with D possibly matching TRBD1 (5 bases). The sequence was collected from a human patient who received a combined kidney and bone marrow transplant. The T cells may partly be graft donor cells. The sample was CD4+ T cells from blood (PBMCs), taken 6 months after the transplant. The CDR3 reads CASSYSGPGNTIYF. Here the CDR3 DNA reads TGCGCCAGCAGCTATTCAGGGCCTGGAAACACCATATATTTT.